This passage covers 6 T cell receptor beta chains from one sample sequenced in a study of identical twins. TCRdb re-derived calls from the 5' RACE reads in MiXCR, one entry per CDR3 protein. The sample has fewer than 650,000 distinct CDR3 sequences, around a tenth seen once. The same data also contributed to another study, on yellow fever vaccine responses in identical twins.

The sample was PBMCs. These receptors all stem from a woman in her late teens or twenties in good health.

The chain carries TRBV7-8 and TRBJ2-2; D is tentatively TRBD1 or TRBD2 (5 bases each). Between the trimmed V and J ends, which lost 2 bases and 11 bases, there was a span of 9 bases. The CDR3 extends over 12 amino acids. The germline gives CDR1 SGHVS, CDR2 FQNEAQ. The CDR3 DNA sequence: TGTGCCAGCAGCTTATTTGGGGGAGAGCTGTTTTTT. It translates to CASSLFGGELFF.

The V and J genes are TRBV28 and TRBJ2-3; D might be TRBD2 (7 bases). The CDR3 loop spans 14 amino acids. Trimming shortened V by 7 bases and J by 1 base, and 12 bases separated the two germline ends. In germline, CDR1 is MDHEN, CDR2 SYDVKM. The CDR3 DNA is TGTGCCAGCATAACGGGGGGCCGCACAGATACGCAGTATTTT. Encoded protein: CASITGGRTDTQYF.

J is TRBJ2-7 and V is TRBV19; 8 positions match TRBD1. This CDR3 has 14 residues. V was clipped by 5 bases and J by 0 bases; unmatched bases: 3. Germline V gives CDR1 LNHDA, CDR2 SQIVND (reference sequence). The CDR3 DNA reads TGTGCCAGTAGTGGAGACAGGGGCTCCTACGAGCAGTACTTC. Translating it yields CASSGDRGSYEQYF.

This clonotype occurred a few times. The chain recombines TRBV2 with TRBJ2-7; D remains unclear. CDR3 length: 12 residues. CDR1 and CDR2 from the germline V gene are SNHLY and FYNNEI. V was clipped by 7 bases and J by 3 bases, with 10 bases between them. The CDR3 DNA follows: TGTGCCAGCACCGACGGACGCTACGAGCAGTACTTC. Translated, it gives CASTDGRYEQYF.

The rearrangement joins TRBV29-1 to TRBJ2-7; 11 bases agree with TRBD2. J lost 0 bases, V lost 4 bases, and 5 bases had no gene match. Per germline, CDR1 SQVTM and CDR2 ANQGSEA. This CDR3 is built from 15 residues. CDR3 sequence (DNA): TGCAGCGTTGTCACTAGCGGGGGCCCCTCCTACGAGCAGTACTTC. This encodes CSVVTSGGPSYEQYF.

The rearrangement joins TRBV6-1 to TRBJ2-7; 8 nucleotides agree with TRBD2. Germline CDR1 and CDR2: MNHNS and SASEGT. The V gene end was trimmed by 6 bases and the J gene end by 6 bases; junction bases not matched to a gene: 19. The length of the CDR3 is 17 residues. For the CDR3, the DNA is TGTGCCAGCAGCCCGACTAGCCGGGGGGGGAATTTGGCCGAGCAGTACTTC. Its translation: CASSPTSRGGNLAEQYF.